Following are 30 T cell receptor beta chains from one sample sequenced in a study of response to subunit inactivated influenza vaccine. One entry per CDR3 protein, called by TCRdb with MiXCR from the RT-PCR reads. Among fewer than 600,000 distinct CDR3 sequences listed, approximately 7.8% were seen once. The sample in question was PBMCs from blood, obtained roughly 24 months after vaccination. These receptors originate from a man aged 45-69 years who received an inactivated influenza vaccine.

This clonotype showed up many times. The rearrangement uses TRBV28 and TRBJ2-1; TRBD2 matches at 10 bases. Germline loops: CDR1 MDHEN, CDR2 SYDVKM. J gave up 6 bases and V 4 bases, and 6 bases lay outside the gene matches. The CDR3 runs to 15 residues. CDR3 in DNA: TGTGCCAGCAGTTCGAGCGGGAGGGCCCGCAATGAGCAGTTCTTC. Translated, it gives CASSSSGRARNEQFF.

The chain uses TRBV7-2 and TRBJ1-4; tentative D call: TRBD1 (5 bases). Germline CDR1 is SGHTA and CDR2 is FQGNSA. Trimming shortened V by 6 bases and J by 4 bases, and 12 bases separated the two germline ends. This CDR3 is 14 amino acids long. CDR3 region: CASSPRALNEKLFF. The CDR3 DNA sequence: TGTGCCAGCAGTCCCAGGGCCCTTAATGAAAAACTGTTTTTT. Together with reference TRBV7-2 and TRBJ1-4, the CDR3 gives the full variable domain: GAGVSQSPSNKVTEKGKDVELRCDPISGHTALYWYRQSLGQGLEFLIYFQGNSAPDKSGLPSDRFSAERTGGSVSTLTIQRTQQEDSAVYLCASSPRALNEKLFFGSGTQLSVL.

This clonotype was detected only a few times. V gene TRBV7-2 combines with J gene TRBJ1-2, with 7 bases matching TRBD1. The CDR3 extends over 14 amino acids. The germline V gene encodes CDR1 SGHTA and CDR2 FQGNSA. V dropped 3 bases and J dropped 8; count of bases not matched to a gene: 9. As DNA, the CDR3 is TGTGCCAGCAGCTTCGGGACAGACCCTTGGGGCTACACCTTC. This codes for CASSFGTDPWGYTF.

The chain is built from TRBV6-2 or TRBV6-3 and TRBJ2-3, with D possibly being TRBD2 (6 bases). The CDR3 covers 16 residues. V lost 0 bases, J lost 0 bases, and 10 bases lay in between. In germline, CDR1 is MNHEY, CDR2 SVGEGT. CDR3 region: CASSYSKRVSTDTQYF. DNA for the CDR3: TGTGCCAGCAGTTACTCGAAGCGGGTGAGCACAGATACGCAGTATTTT.

V is TRBV7-8 and J is TRBJ1-1, with D unresolved. The germline CDR1 and CDR2 sequences are SGHVS and FQNEAQ. This CDR3 region has 14 residues. Trimming took 5 bases from V and 1 from J, leaving 11 bases between them. The CDR3 sequence: CASSDRMGNTEAFF. The CDR3 DNA reads TGTGCCAGCAGCGACCGGATGGGGAACACTGAAGCTTTCTTT.

This clonotype was seen a handful of times. V is TRBV7-9 and J is TRBJ1-4, with TRBD1 matching 7 bases. This CDR3 is 13 amino acids long. The germline gives CDR1 SEHNR, CDR2 FQNEAQ (reference sequence). V gave up 5 bases and J gave up 8 bases; unmatched junction bases: 5. In DNA, the CDR3 is TGTGCCAGCAGCCCCGAGGGACAGGAAAAACTGTTTTTT. This translates into CASSPEGQEKLFF.

This chain joins TRBV10-3 and TRBJ2-2; 7 bases match TRBD1. Germline CDR1 reads ENHRY; CDR2 reads SYGVKD. The CDR3 has 16 residues. Trimming took 5 bases from V and 2 from J; bases not matched to a gene: 8. The CDR3 region is CAISISGGRNTGELFF. CDR3 in DNA: TGTGCCATCAGTATATCAGGGGGTCGAAACACCGGGGAGCTGTTTTTT.

This clonotype was counted only a few times. The genes are TRBV20-1 and TRBJ2-3; D could derive from TRBD1 or TRBD2 (6 bases each). V was pared by 2 bases and J by 1 base, with 16 bases between. Per the germline V gene, CDR1 is DFQATT and CDR2 is SNEGSKA (reference sequence). The CDR3 contains 16 residues. The CDR3: CSARPHGGLGTDTQYF. In nucleotides, the CDR3 is TGCAGTGCTAGACCTCACGGGGGCCTCGGCACAGATACGCAGTATTTT.

Ten or more counts support this clonotype. An end of the junction does not agree with germline; a read error may underlie this. The chain recombines TRBV7-7 with TRBJ2-1; 8 bases match TRBD2. Looked up from germline, CDR1 is SSHAT and CDR2 is FNYEAQ (reference sequence). The CDR3 has 14 residues. The CDR3 DNA follows: TGTGCTAGCAGCCCCGGGGGGGCGGGCAATGAGCAGTTCTTC. Translating gives CASSPGGAGNEQFF.

This clonotype was seen many times. The J gene is TRBJ2-7, the V gene TRBV5-1, with TRBD1 matching 7 bases. The junction had 5 bases not matched to a gene; V was cut back by 0 bases and J by 2 bases. The CDR3 loop spans 15 amino acids. Germline V gene data show CDR1 as SGHRS and CDR2 as YFSETQ. The CDR3, as DNA: TGCGCCAGCAGCTTGGCTCCGGGACAGACCTACGAGCAGTACTTC. This translates into CASSLAPGQTYEQYF.

This clonotype was seen a few times. The V and J genes are TRBV12-3 or TRBV12-4 and TRBJ2-7, with a weak D call TRBD1 (6 bases). This CDR3 is 15 amino acids long. The V end lost 5 bases, the J end lost 2 bases, and 16 bases lay between the germline ends. The CDR3 loop is CASSPQGSGPYEQYF. CDR3 DNA: TGTGCCAGCAGTCCCCAGGGGTCAGGTCCCTACGAGCAGTACTTC.

The sample holds many counts of this clonotype. This chain links TRBV10-3 with TRBJ2-7, with D possibly matching TRBD2 (6 bases). Germline CDR1 ENHRY, CDR2 SYGVKD. V was cut by 4 bases and J by 0 bases, with 13 bases left in between. The CDR3 totals 15 residues. CDR3 residues: CAISGSGTASYEQYF. CDR3 in DNA: TGTGCCATCAGTGGATCCGGGACTGCCTCCTACGAGCAGTACTTC.

This sequence joins TRBV11-2 and TRBJ1-5; D unresolved. The CDR3 covers 14 residues. V was shortened by 5 bases and J by 0 bases, with 8 bases between the two germline ends. The germline V gene encodes CDR1 SGHAT and CDR2 FQNNGV. CDR3 in amino acids: CASSPKHSNQPQHF. The CDR3 nucleotides read TGTGCCAGCAGCCCAAAGCATAGCAATCAGCCCCAGCATTTT.

This clonotype was detected many times. CDR3 in amino acids: CASSLGVGNTGELFF. The CDR3 bases are TGTGCCAGCAGCTTAGGAGTCGGAAACACCGGGGAGCTGTTTTTT. V gene TRBV7-9 combines with J gene TRBJ2-2; no reliable D call. Per germline, CDR1 SEHNR and CDR2 FQNEAQ (reference sequence). The CDR3 is 15 amino acids. V gave up 1 base and J gave up 2 bases, with 8 bases separating them.

In its sample, this clonotype was seen many times. The V call is TRBV6-2 or TRBV6-3, the J call TRBJ2-1; 9 bases map to TRBD2. Germline lookup yields CDR1 MNHEY and CDR2 SVGEGT. The CDR3 is 16 amino acids. V was pared by 0 bases and J by 7 bases, with 7 bases of the junction left unmatched. In DNA, the CDR3 is TGTGCCAGCAGTTACTCACGCGGGAGGGCCGGGAATGAGCAGTTCTTC. Translated, it gives CASSYSRGRAGNEQFF.

This clonotype showed up just a few times. The chain joins TRBV25-1 to TRBJ1-2; TRBD1 matches 12 bases. Losses at the gene ends were 2 bases for V and 7 bases for J; bases not matched to a gene: 8. Germline values: CDR1 MGHDK, CDR2 SYGVNS. This CDR3 is 16 amino acids long. CDR3 sequence reads: CASSEISGTGGAGYTF. The CDR3 coding sequence is TGTGCCAGCAGTGAAATATCCGGGACAGGGGGCGCTGGCTACACCTTC.

This clonotype has a handful of counts. The gene calls are TRBV2 and TRBJ2-2, with 7 positions matching TRBD1. Germline V gene sequence: CDR1 SNHLY, CDR2 FYNNEI. The CDR3 extends over 15 amino acids. J was trimmed by 4 bases and V by 4 bases; bases with no gene match: 6. CDR3 in DNA: TGTGCCAGCAGTGTACTACAGGGGTCCACCGGGGAGCTGTTTTTT. Translated: CASSVLQGSTGELFF.

This clonotype was observed at least ten times. V and J are TRBV5-1 and TRBJ2-1, with 8 positions matching TRBD1. Germline V gene lookup returns CDR1 SGHRS and CDR2 YFSETQ. This CDR3 is built from 15 residues. V lost 3 bases and J lost 8; bases outside the gene matches: 10. CDR3 DNA: TGCGCCAGCAGCTATGGGACAGGACCGATGGATGAGCAGTTCTTC. Protein: CASSYGTGPMDEQFF.

This clonotype has ten or more counts. The chain links TRBV28 to TRBJ1-4, with 12 nucleotides matching TRBD1. The germline gives CDR1 MDHEN, CDR2 SYDVKM. The V gene end was trimmed by 2 bases and the J gene end by 5 bases; junction bases not matched to a gene: 9. CDR3 length: 18 residues. The CDR3 is CASSLVGTGGRRNEKLFF. CDR3 in DNA: TGTGCCAGCAGTTTAGTCGGGACAGGGGGCAGGAGGAATGAAAAACTGTTTTTT.

This clonotype was counted only a few times. The chain couples TRBV4-1 to TRBJ2-7, with 9 bases fitting TRBD2. V was clipped by 1 base and J by 5 bases; unmatched bases: 6. Germline loops: CDR1 MGHRA, CDR2 YSYEKL. This CDR3 spans 15 amino acids. CDR3 sequence reads: CASSQVAGGRDEQYF. CDR3 DNA: TGCGCCAGCAGCCAAGTGGCGGGAGGGAGGGACGAGCAGTACTTC.

The chain couples TRBV28 to TRBJ2-7; 7 nucleotides match TRBD2. Trimming at V came to 5 bases and at J to 2 bases, leaving 9 bases not matched to a gene. CDR3 length: 15 amino acids. Per germline, CDR1 MDHEN and CDR2 SYDVKM. This chain's CDR3 is CASSPWEGLTYEQYF. The CDR3 DNA reads TGTGCCAGCAGTCCCTGGGAGGGACTAACCTACGAGCAGTACTTC.

This sequence joins TRBV12-3 or TRBV12-4 and TRBJ1-5; a possible D gene is TRBD1 (5 bases). V was clipped by 1 base and J by 5 bases, with 12 bases between them. The CDR3 has 15 amino acids. CDR3 coding DNA: TGTGCCAGCAGTTTAGGGGGCCAAGGTTATCAGCCCCAGCATTTT. Encoded protein: CASSLGGQGYQPQHF.

This clonotype was detected ten times or more. This chain joins TRBV7-2 and TRBJ1-2; D is uncertain. The germline gives CDR1 SGHTA, CDR2 FQGNSA. The CDR3 has 15 amino acids. V was clipped by 1 base and J by 3 bases, with 12 bases between them. CDR3 DNA sequence: TGTGCCAGCAGCTTAGAGTATATAAAGGACTATGGCTACACCTTC. It encodes CASSLEYIKDYGYTF. The entire variable domain, with the rest obtained from reference TRBV7-2 and TRBJ1-2, is as follows: GAGVSQSPSNKVTEKGKDVELRCDPISGHTALYWYRQSLGQGLEFLIYFQGNSAPDKSGLPSDRFSAERTGGSVSTLTIQRTQQEDSAVYLCASSLEYIKDYGYTFGSGTRLTVV.

There are many counts of this clonotype. The chain recombines TRBV7-9 with TRBJ2-1; no clear D. CDR1 is SEHNR, CDR2 FQNEAQ, per germline (reference sequence). Trimming pared 0 bases from V and 10 bases from J, leaving 7 bases between. The CDR3 length is 12 residues. The CDR3 loop reads CASSLASGEQFF. The CDR3 nucleotides read TGTGCCAGCAGCTTAGCATCCGGGGAGCAGTTCTTC.

At least ten counts were recorded for this clonotype. This chain connects TRBV4-3 to TRBJ2-3; D remains ambiguous. The V end was cut by 1 base, the J end by 1 base, with 9 bases between. Germline CDR1 LGHNA, CDR2 YSLEER. There are 15 residues in the CDR3. CDR3 amino acids: CASSQANSGTDTQYF. CDR3 bases: TGCGCCAGCAGCCAAGCAAATTCTGGCACAGATACGCAGTATTTT.

The rearrangement links TRBV9 to TRBJ2-1; a weak D match, TRBD2 (6 bases). Trimming cost V 0 bases and J 6 bases, with 16 bases left between them. Germline CDR1 SGDLS, CDR2 YYNGEE. The CDR3 is 16 residues long. The CDR3 DNA sequence: TGTGCCAGCAGCGTAGGTTTGATGGGTAGCGGCAATGAGCAGTTCTTC. Residues: CASSVGLMGSGNEQFF.

In its sample, this clonotype was seen a few times. The V gene is TRBV20-1, the J gene TRBJ1-4, with D unclear. CDR1 is DFQATT and CDR2 is SNEGSKA in the germline V gene (reference sequence). With 0 bases removed from V and 4 bases from J, the gap between germline ends came to 12 bases. This CDR3 is built from 15 residues. The CDR3, as DNA: TGCAGTGCTAGAGATGGAGGCGGTATTAATGAAAAACTGTTTTTT. This gives the protein CSARDGGGINEKLFF.

This clonotype was observed a few times. In DNA form, the CDR3 reads TGTGCCAGCAGTGAATGGGGACAGGGGAGGAATTCACCCCTCCACTTT. Its translation is CASSEWGQGRNSPLHF. The chain uses TRBV25-1 and TRBJ1-6; TRBD1 matches at 10 bases. V gave up 1 base and J gave up 7 bases; unmatched junction bases: 4. CDR1 is MGHDK, CDR2 SYGVNS, per germline. This CDR3 region has 16 residues.

This clonotype came up a few times. The chain uses TRBV11-2 and TRBJ2-7; 9 bases align to TRBD1. The J segment lost 5 bases and the V segment lost 3 bases, leaving 8 bases of the junction unmatched. The CDR3 loop spans 15 amino acids. Germline loops: CDR1 SGHAT, CDR2 FQNNGV. CDR3 loop: CASSLAGQGTDEQYF. CDR3 DNA sequence: TGTGCCAGCAGCTTGGCGGGACAGGGTACCGACGAGCAGTACTTC.

The V call is TRBV27, the J call TRBJ2-5; TRBD2 agrees at 11 bases. The CDR3 runs to 18 residues. Trimming took 1 base from V and 1 from J; bases not matched to a gene: 8. Germline loops: CDR1 MNHEY, CDR2 SMNVEV (reference sequence). The CDR3 reads CASSLLRLAGTAQETQYF. The CDR3 coding sequence is TGTGCCAGCAGTTTATTGCGACTAGCGGGAACGGCCCAAGAGACCCAGTACTTC.